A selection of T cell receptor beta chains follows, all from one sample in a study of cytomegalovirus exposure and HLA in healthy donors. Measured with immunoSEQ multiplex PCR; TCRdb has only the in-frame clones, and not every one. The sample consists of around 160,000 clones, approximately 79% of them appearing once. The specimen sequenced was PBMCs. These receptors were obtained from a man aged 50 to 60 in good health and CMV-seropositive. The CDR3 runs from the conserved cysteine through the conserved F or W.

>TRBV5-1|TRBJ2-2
CASSLVAGNTGELFF
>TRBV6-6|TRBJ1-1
CASSYFSDRGTEAFF
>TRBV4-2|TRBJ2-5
CASSPLAAGEQYF
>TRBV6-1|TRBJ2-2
CAADFDDTGELFF
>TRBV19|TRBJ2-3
CASSPRTGKTDTQYF
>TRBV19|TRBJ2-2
CASNLALASNTGELFF
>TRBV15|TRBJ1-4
CATSTRGETNEKLFF
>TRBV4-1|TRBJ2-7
CASSQDHSSPYEQYF
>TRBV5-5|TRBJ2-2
CASSLVSGYTGELFF
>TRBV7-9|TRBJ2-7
CSSSQYGGTGVEQYF
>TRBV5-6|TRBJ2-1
CASSRATSGQFF
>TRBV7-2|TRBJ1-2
CASSSTGTVNLYGYTF
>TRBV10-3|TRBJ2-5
CAIKGRGSQETQYF
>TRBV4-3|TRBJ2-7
CASSQDYPGASYEQYF